In this sample, the clone carrying this T cell receptor (beta chain) turned up a few times. The antigen is unknown. Amplification yielded TCR beta CDR3 regions, with RNA transcripts as the source. HTBI primers were the set used in a first-round RT-PCR of the TCR CDR3. TCRdb independently ran MiXCR on the multiplex PCR reads; one entry per CDR3 protein. The table has under 400,000 distinct CDR3 sequences, roughly 17% seen once. The data are from a study of T cells in Graves' hyperthyroidism and ophthalmopathy. General study findings and limits: The majority of expanded thyroid clonotypes above 0.001 also appeared in blood. Ophthalmopathy, as predicted by the model, came a median around 6 months after the prediction.

CDR3 length: 15 residues. Trimming left V 5 bases short and J 0 bases short, with 11 bases between. Germline CDR1 MDHEN, CDR2 SYDVKM. This chain links TRBV28 with TRBJ1-5; D unresolved. The source of this sequence is a young man with Graves' hyperthyroidism. The sequencing sample was made of blood. The CDR3 region has the DNA TGTGCCAGCAGTCAAGATTTCTATAGCAATCAGCCCCAGCATTTT. Residues: CASSQDFYSNQPQHF. The full variable domain, completed using reference TRBV28 and TRBJ1-5, is DVKVTQSSRYLVKRTGEKVFLECVQDMDHENMFWYRQDPGLGLRLIYFSYDVKMKEKGDIPEGYSVSREKKERFSLILESASTNQTSMYLCASSQDFYSNQPQHFGDGTRLSIL.